The next 18 T cell receptor beta chains were all read from a single sample in a study of CD8+ T cells in alopecia areata. RNA, once extracted, was reverse transcribed into cDNA for use as the sequencing template. Assay used: immunoSEQ multiplex PCR; TCRdb lists only in-frame clones, some missing. Of tens of thousands of clones listed, around 40% were seen once; the top ten hold 51%. Sequences were obtained from NKG2D-low CD8+ T cells sorted from blood. These receptors all stem from a human donor with alopecia areata.

The CDR3 bases are TGCGCCAGCAGCTCTTCTAGCGGTGTCTACAATGAGCAGTTCTTC. Translating it yields CASSSSSGVYNEQFF. The chain is built from TRBV5-1 and TRBJ2-1; 7 nucleotides line up with TRBD2. The CDR3 extends over 15 amino acids. Looked up from germline, CDR1 is SGHRS and CDR2 is YFSETQ. V gave up 3 bases and J gave up 3 bases; unmatched junction bases: 6. Together with reference TRBV5-1 and TRBJ2-1, the CDR3 gives the full variable domain: KAGVTQTPRYLIKTRGQQVTLSCSPISGHRSVSWYQQTPGQGLQFLFEYFSETQRNKGNFPGRFSGRQFSNSRSEMNVSTLELGDSALYLCASSSSSGVYNEQFFGPGTRLTVL.

This clone showed up just a few times. The chain combines TRBV5-5 with TRBJ2-1, with a tentative D call TRBD1 (5 bases). This CDR3 spans 15 amino acids. The germline V and J ends were trimmed by 0 bases and 7 bases, with 14 bases remaining between them. In germline, CDR1 is SGHKS, CDR2 YYEKEE (reference sequence). The CDR3 sequence: CASSLGGRVANEQFF. For the CDR3, the DNA is TGTGCCAGCAGCTTGGGCGGCAGGGTGGCGAATGAGCAGTTCTTC.

The V gene is TRBV30, the J gene TRBJ2-5; D unresolved. This CDR3 is 13 amino acids long. Trimming took 0 bases from V and 5 from J, leaving 10 bases between them. Germline CDR1 GTSNPN, CDR2 SVGIG (reference sequence). The chain's CDR3 is CAWSVLPGETQYF. Written as DNA, the CDR3 is TGTGCCTGGAGTGTGTTGCCCGGGGAGACCCAGTACTTC.

This chain connects TRBV29-1 to TRBJ2-7, with 11 bases matching TRBD1. This CDR3 is built from 14 residues. The V gene end was trimmed by 5 bases and the J gene end by 6 bases; junction bases not matched to a gene: 9. Looked up from germline, CDR1 is SQVTM and CDR2 is ANQGSEA. The CDR3 here is CSVNGQGAISEQYF. CDR3 DNA sequence: TGCAGCGTTAATGGACAGGGGGCAATAAGCGAGCAGTACTTC.

This clone was recorded a few times. The rearrangement uses TRBV7-9 and TRBJ1-5; the D gene is possibly TRBD1 (5 bases). CDR1 is SEHNR, CDR2 FQNEAQ, per germline (reference sequence). With 1 base removed from V and 4 bases from J, the gap between germline ends came to 14 bases. CDR3 size: 16 residues. Written as DNA, the CDR3 is TGTGCCAGCAGCTTAGGGCCAGGGTTGCCTAATCAGCCCCAGCATTTT. This encodes CASSLGPGLPNQPQHF.

The chain employs TRBV23-1 and TRBJ2-7; D gene unclear. TRBV23-1 counts as an open reading frame of uncertain function. V lost 2 bases and J 9 bases, leaving 20 bases between the germline ends. This CDR3 contains 15 residues. The chain's CDR3 is CASSQPASVSSGQYF. CDR3 bases: TGCGCCAGCAGTCAACCCGCGAGCGTCTCATCCGGGCAGTACTTC.

V gene TRBV5-6 combines with J gene TRBJ2-7; D unresolved. The CDR3 has 12 residues. The ends were cut back, 4 bases at V and 6 bases at J, with 11 bases in the middle. CDR1 is SGHDT and CDR2 is YYEEEE in the germline V gene. The CDR3 sequence is CASSTWVGEQYF. The CDR3 region has the DNA TGTGCCAGCAGCACATGGGTGGGCGAGCAGTACTTC.

The genes are TRBV2 and TRBJ1-2; TRBD1 might be the D (6 bases). Trimming took 3 bases from V and 0 from J, leaving 11 bases between them. Germline CDR1 and CDR2: SNHLY and FYNNEI. This CDR3 spans 15 amino acids. Here the CDR3 DNA reads TGTGCCAGCAGTGAGGTGGGGGCCTCTAACTATGGCTACACCTTC. It codes for CASSEVGASNYGYTF.

This chain links TRBV9 with TRBJ2-5, with 7 bases that match TRBD1. The trim removed 4 bases at V and 1 base at J, leaving 7 bases unmatched. CDR1 and CDR2 (germline): SGDLS, YYNGEE. This CDR3 contains 15 residues. The CDR3 DNA follows: TGTGCCAGCAGCACACAGGGGACGGGCCAAGAGACCCAGTACTTC. Encoded protein: CASSTQGTGQETQYF.

J is TRBJ2-7 and V is TRBV5-4; TRBD1 agrees at 10 bases. Germline lookup yields CDR1 SGHNT and CDR2 YYREEE (reference sequence). This CDR3 spans 15 amino acids. Losses at the gene ends were 3 bases for V and 2 bases for J; bases not matched to a gene: 5. The CDR3 DNA follows: TGTGCCAGCAGCTCCCGGGACAGGGGTCCCTACGAGCAGTACTTC. Translation gives CASSSRDRGPYEQYF. Drawing the rest from reference TRBV5-4 and TRBJ2-7, the complete variable domain is ETGVTQSPTHLIKTRGQQVTLRCSSQSGHNTVSWYQQALGQGPQFIFQYYREEENGRGNFPPRFSGLQFPNYSSELNVNALELDDSALYLCASSSRDRGPYEQYFGPGTRLTVT.

The V gene is TRBV7-2, the J gene TRBJ1-1; TRBD1 matches 9 bases. This CDR3 contains 15 residues. V shed 5 bases, J shed 10 bases, and the junction held 14 bases outside the gene matches. Germline values: CDR1 SGHTA, CDR2 FQGNSA. CDR3 DNA sequence: TGTGCCAGCAGCGGCCGGGACAGGGTCGCCTCGGGAGCTTTCTTT. Encoded protein: CASSGRDRVASGAFF.

On this clone: The junction departs from germline at one end; a sequencing error may be responsible. The chain employs TRBV4-1 and TRBJ2-2; D gene uncertain. There are 14 residues in the CDR3. Per germline, CDR1 MGHRA and CDR2 YSYEKL. The CDR3 coding sequence is TGCGCCAGCAGCCAGACGCCAGGTACCGCGGAGCTGTTTTTT. Encoded protein: CASSQTPGTAELFF.

This clone was counted only a few times. This chain joins TRBV6-5 and TRBJ2-2; D remains ambiguous. The germline V gene encodes CDR1 MNHEY and CDR2 SVGAGI. Trimming stripped 2 bases from V and 7 bases from J, with 5 bases between. This CDR3 region has 12 residues. CDR3 sequence (DNA): TGTGCCAGCAGTTACGCACACGGGGAGCTGTTTTTT. Translating it yields CASSYAHGELFF.

V and J are TRBV19 and TRBJ1-5, with a tentative D call TRBD1 (6 bases). Germline V gene data show CDR1 as LNHDA and CDR2 as SQIVND (reference sequence). V was shortened by 2 bases and J by 6 bases, with 11 bases between the two germline ends. The CDR3 totals 14 residues. CDR3 bases: TGTGCCAGTAGTATAACAGGGTCGGGTCAGCCCCAGCATTTT. It specifies CASSITGSGQPQHF.

V is TRBV5-6 and J is TRBJ2-7; D is uncertain. Trimming left V 4 bases short and J 4 bases short, with 9 bases between. From germline, CDR1 is SGHDT and CDR2 YYEEEE. The CDR3 spans 12 residues. The CDR3 loop is CASSLMGYEQYF. In nucleotides, the CDR3 is TGTGCCAGCAGCCTGATGGGGTACGAGCAGTACTTC. The full variable domain, in which reference TRBV5-6 and TRBJ2-7 provide the parts outside the CDR3, is DAGVTQSPTHLIKTRGQQVTLRCSPKSGHDTVSWYQQALGQGPQFIFQYYEEEERQRGNFPDRFSGHQFPNYSSELNVNALLLGDSALYLCASSLMGYEQYFGPGTRLTVT.

This clone was recorded once. The rearrangement joins TRBV4-1 to TRBJ2-1, with no clear D. The CDR3 consists of 12 residues. The ends were cut back, 1 base at V and 6 bases at J, with 4 bases in the middle. Germline CDR1 MGHRA, CDR2 YSYEKL. The DNA for the CDR3 is TGCGCCAGCAGCCAAGTGGGCAATGAGCAGTTCTTC. This sequence encodes CASSQVGNEQFF.

The chain employs TRBV5-1 and TRBJ2-5; 8 bases agree with TRBD2. The CDR3 runs to 15 residues. The ends lost 5 bases at V and 0 bases at J; junction bases unmatched: 6. Germline V gene sequence: CDR1 SGHRS, CDR2 YFSETQ. CDR3 loop: CASSSLAGDQETQYF. In DNA, the CDR3 is TGCGCCAGCAGTTCTCTAGCGGGTGACCAAGAGACCCAGTACTTC.

This clone turned up a few times. The V and J genes are TRBV29-1 and TRBJ2-2, with a tentative D call TRBD2 (5 bases). The CDR3 is made up of 14 amino acids. Germline V gene lookup returns CDR1 SQVTM and CDR2 ANQGSEA. V lost 1 base and J lost 1, with 7 bases in between. The CDR3 protein is CSVEGAGNTGELFF. CDR3 coding DNA: TGCAGCGTTGAAGGTGCGGGGAACACCGGGGAGCTGTTTTTT.